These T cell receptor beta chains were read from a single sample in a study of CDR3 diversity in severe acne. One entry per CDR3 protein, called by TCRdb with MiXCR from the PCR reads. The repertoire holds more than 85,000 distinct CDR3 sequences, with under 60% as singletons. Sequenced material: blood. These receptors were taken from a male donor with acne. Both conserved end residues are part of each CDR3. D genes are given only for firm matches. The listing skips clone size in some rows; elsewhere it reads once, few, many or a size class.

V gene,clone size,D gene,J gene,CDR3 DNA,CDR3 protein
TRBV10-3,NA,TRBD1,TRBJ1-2,TGTGCCATCAGTGCCTCTGAGGGGGGGACAGGGGATGGCTACACCTTC,CAISASEGGTGDGYTF
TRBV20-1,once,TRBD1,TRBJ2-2,TGCAGTGCTAGTGGAGGGACAGGGCTGAACACCGGGGAGCTGTTTTTT,CSASGGTGLNTGELFF
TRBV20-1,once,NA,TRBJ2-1,TGCAGTGCTAGACCGCCCTCCGGGAGCTACGAGCAGTTCTTC,CSARPPSGSYEQFF
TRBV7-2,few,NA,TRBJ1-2,TGTGCCAGCAGCTTAGACCCTAGGGACCTCTCTTCGTATGGCTACACCTTC,CASSLDPRDLSSYGYTF
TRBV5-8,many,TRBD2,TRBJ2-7,TGTGCCAGCAGCGCGTCGGCACTAGCGGGAGTTGGTGGGAGGCGGTACGAGCAGTACTTC,CASSASALAGVGGRRYEQYF
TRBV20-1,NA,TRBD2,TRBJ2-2,TGCAGTGCTAGAGATGTAACTAGCGGGAGGGCTCGCACCGGGGAGCTGTTTTTT,CSARDVTSGRARTGELFF
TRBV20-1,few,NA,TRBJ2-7,TGCAGTGCTAGGACCGCCGGGAGTTTCTCCTACGAGCAGTACTTC,CSARTAGSFSYEQYF
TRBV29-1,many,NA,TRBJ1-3,TGCAGCGGATTGACATTTGGTGGAAGCTCTGGAAACACCATATATTTT,CSGLTFGGSSGNTIYF
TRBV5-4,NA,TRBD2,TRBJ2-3,TGTGCCAGCTCATCCTCCAGCGGGAGTGACACAGATACGCAGTATTTT,CASSSSSGSDTDTQYF
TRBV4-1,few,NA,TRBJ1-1,TGCGCCAGCAGCCAAGATACTGGGATTGCTGAAGCTTTCTTT,CASSQDTGIAEAFF
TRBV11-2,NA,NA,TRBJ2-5,TGTGCCAGCAGCTTAGAGGCAGGGCTAGAGACCCAGTACTTC,CASSLEAGLETQYF
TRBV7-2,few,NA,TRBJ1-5,TGTGCCAGCTCTTGGGAATATAGCAATCAGCCCCAGCATTTT,CASSWEYSNQPQHF
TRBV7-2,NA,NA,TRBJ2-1,TGTGCCAGCAGCCAAGATACCAGCGGCCTTAGCCATGAGCAGTTCTTC,CASSQDTSGLSHEQFF
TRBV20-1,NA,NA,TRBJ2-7,TGCAGTTTGCGGGGAGCCTACGAGCAGTACTTC,CSLRGAYEQYF
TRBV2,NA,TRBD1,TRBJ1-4,TGTGTCAGCAGAACAGGGGGCTCTAATGAAAAACTGTTTTTT,CVSRTGGSNEKLFF
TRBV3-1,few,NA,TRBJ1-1,TGTGCCAGCAGCCGGGCGGGGAGCACTGAAGCTTTCTTT,CASSRAGSTEAFF
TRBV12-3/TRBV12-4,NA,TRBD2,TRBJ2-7,TGTGCCAGCAGCCTCGGGCTAGCGGGAGGTGAGCAGTACTTC,CASSLGLAGGEQYF
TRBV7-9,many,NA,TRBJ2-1,TGTGCCAGCAGCCGACCTGGGGTAATTGGGAATGAGCAGTTCTTC,CASSRPGVIGNEQFF
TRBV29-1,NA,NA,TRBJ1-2,TGCAGCACTCGTCAGGACACCACCCTGCGGAACTATGGCTACACCTTC,CSTRQDTTLRNYGYTF
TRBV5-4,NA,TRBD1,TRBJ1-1,TGTGCCAGCAGCGTCGACAGGGCGAACACTGAAGCTTTCTTT,CASSVDRANTEAFF
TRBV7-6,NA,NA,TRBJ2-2,TGTGCCAGCAGCTTTCAGAGTGCCGGTTCCGGGGAGCTGTTTTTT,CASSFQSAGSGELFF
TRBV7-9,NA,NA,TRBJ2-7,TGTGCCGTCTTGCGGACACAAACCTACGAGCAGTACTTC,CAVLRTQTYEQYF
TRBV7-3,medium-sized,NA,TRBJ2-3,TGTGCCAGCAGCTTTAGCATAACAGATACGCAGTATTTT,CASSFSITDTQYF
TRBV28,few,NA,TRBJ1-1,TGTGCCAGCGGCGGGGGCAACACTGAAGCTTTCTTT,CASGGGNTEAFF
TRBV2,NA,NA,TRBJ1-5,TGTGCCAGCAGAACAGATAGCAATCAGCCCCAGCATTTT,CASRTDSNQPQHF
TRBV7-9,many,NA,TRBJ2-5,TGTGCCAGCAGCGCAACTGAAGACCAGTACTTC,CASSATEDQYF
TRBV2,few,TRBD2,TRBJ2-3,TGTGCCAGCAGTGAGAGCGGGAGATTCACAGATACGCAGTATTTT,CASSESGRFTDTQYF
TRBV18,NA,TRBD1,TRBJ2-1,TGTGCCAGCTCACCATGGGACAGGGCTGTTGAGCAGTTCTTC,CASSPWDRAVEQFF
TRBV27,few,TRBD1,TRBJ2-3,TGTGCCAGCAGTTGGACAGGGGGCGATACGCAGTATTTT,CASSWTGGDTQYF